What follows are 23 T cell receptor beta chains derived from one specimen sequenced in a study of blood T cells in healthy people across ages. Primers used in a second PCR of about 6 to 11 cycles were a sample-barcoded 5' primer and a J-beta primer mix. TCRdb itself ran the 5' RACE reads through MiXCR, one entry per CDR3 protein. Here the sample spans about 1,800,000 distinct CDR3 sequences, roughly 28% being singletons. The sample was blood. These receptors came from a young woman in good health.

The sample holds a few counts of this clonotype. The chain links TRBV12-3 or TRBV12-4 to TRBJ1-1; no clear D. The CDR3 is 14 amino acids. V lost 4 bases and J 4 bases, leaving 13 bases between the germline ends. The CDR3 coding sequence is TGTGCCAGCAGTTCAACACCTGGGAGCACTGAAGCTTTCTTT. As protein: CASSSTPGSTEAFF.

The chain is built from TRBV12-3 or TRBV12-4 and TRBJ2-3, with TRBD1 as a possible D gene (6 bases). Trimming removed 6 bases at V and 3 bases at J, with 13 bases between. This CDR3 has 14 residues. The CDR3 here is CASRSRGETDTQYF. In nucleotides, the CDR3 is TGTGCCAGCAGATCCAGGGGTGAAACAGATACGCAGTATTTT.

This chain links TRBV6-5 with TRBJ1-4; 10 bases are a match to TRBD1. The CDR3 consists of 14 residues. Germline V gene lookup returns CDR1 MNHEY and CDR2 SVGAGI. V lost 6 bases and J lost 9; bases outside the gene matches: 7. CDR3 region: CASRGTGEGKKLFF. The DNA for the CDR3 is TGTGCCAGCAGAGGGACAGGGGAGGGGAAAAAACTGTTTTTT.

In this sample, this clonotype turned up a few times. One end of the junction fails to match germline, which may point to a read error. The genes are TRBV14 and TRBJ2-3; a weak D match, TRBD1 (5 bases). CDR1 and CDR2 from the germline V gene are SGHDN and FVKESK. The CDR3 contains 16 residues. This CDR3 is CACSQGAKTSTDTQYF. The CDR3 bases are TGTGCCTGCAGCCAAGGGGCAAAGACGAGCACAGATACGCAGTATTTT.

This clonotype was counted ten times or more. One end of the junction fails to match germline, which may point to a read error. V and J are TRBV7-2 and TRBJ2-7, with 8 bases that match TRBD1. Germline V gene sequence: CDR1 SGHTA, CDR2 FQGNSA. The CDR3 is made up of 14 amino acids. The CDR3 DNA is TGTGCTAGCAGCCGCGGACAGGGCCCCATCGAGCAGTACTTC. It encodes CASSRGQGPIEQYF.

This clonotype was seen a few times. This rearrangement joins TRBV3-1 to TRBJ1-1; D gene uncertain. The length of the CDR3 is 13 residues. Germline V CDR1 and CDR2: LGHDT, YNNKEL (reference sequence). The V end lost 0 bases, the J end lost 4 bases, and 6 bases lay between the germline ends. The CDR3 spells CASSQEVSTEAFF. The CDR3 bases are TGTGCCAGCAGCCAAGAAGTTAGCACTGAAGCTTTCTTT.

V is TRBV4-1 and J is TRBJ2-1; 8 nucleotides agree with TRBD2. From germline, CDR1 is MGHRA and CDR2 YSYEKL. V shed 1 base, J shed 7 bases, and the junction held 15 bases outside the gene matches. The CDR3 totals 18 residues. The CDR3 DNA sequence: TGCGCCAGCAGCCAAGGGCTCTCGGGGGCGGGAGGACGGAATGAGCAGTTCTTC. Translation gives CASSQGLSGAGGRNEQFF.

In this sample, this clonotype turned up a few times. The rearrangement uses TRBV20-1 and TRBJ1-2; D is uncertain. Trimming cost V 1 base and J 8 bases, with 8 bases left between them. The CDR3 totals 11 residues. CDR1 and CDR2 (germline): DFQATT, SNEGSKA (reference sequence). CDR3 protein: CSARVSGGYTF. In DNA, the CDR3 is TGCAGTGCTAGAGTGTCGGGGGGCTACACCTTC.

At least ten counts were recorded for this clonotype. The CDR3 sequence: CASSSGHYEQYF. The CDR3 DNA is TGTGCCAGCAGTAGTGGACACTACGAGCAGTACTTC. The V call is TRBV6-5, the J call TRBJ2-7; a possible D gene is TRBD1 (5 bases). The CDR3 is 12 amino acids. Trimming took off 5 bases at V and 3 bases at J, with 8 bases between the two ends. Per germline, CDR1 MNHEY and CDR2 SVGAGI.

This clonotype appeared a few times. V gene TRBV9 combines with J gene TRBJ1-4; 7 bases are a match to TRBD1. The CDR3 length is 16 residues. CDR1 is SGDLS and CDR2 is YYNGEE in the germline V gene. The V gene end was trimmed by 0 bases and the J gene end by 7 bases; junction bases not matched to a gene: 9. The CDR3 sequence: CASSVGTGPHGEKLFF. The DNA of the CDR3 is TGTGCCAGCAGCGTAGGGACAGGTCCGCATGGTGAAAAACTGTTTTTT.

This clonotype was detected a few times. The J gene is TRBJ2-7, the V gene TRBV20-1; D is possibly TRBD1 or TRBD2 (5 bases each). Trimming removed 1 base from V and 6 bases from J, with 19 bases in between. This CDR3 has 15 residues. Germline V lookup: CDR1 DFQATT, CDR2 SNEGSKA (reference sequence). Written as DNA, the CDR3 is TGCAGTGCTAGAGCCCGGGACCTCCCCTTTGTCGAGCAGTACTTC. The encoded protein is CSARARDLPFVEQYF.

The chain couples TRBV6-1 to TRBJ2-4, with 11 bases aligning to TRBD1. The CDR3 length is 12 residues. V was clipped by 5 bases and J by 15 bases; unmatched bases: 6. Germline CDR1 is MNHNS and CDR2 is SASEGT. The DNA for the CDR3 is TGTGCCAGCAGTTTCACTGGACAGGGGGCGTACTTC. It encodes CASSFTGQGAYF.

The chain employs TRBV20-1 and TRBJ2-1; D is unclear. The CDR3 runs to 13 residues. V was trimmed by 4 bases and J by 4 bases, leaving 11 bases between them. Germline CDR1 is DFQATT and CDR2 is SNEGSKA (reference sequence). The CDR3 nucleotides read TGCAGTGCTAAAAACATATTGTACAATGAGCAGTTCTTC. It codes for CSAKNILYNEQFF.

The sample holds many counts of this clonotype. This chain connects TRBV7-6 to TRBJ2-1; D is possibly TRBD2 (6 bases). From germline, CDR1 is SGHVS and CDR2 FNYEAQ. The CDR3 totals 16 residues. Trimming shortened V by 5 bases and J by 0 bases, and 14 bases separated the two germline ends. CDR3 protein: CASSPRGGSSYNEQFF. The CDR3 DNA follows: TGTGCCAGCAGCCCACGAGGAGGGAGCTCCTACAATGAGCAGTTCTTC.

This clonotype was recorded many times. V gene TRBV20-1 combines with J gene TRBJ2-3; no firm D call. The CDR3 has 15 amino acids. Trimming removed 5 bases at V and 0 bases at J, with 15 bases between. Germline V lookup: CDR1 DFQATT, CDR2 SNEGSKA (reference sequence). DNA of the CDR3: TGCAGTGCTGCCCACGGCGGCGGAAGCACAGATACGCAGTATTTT. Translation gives CSAAHGGGSTDTQYF.

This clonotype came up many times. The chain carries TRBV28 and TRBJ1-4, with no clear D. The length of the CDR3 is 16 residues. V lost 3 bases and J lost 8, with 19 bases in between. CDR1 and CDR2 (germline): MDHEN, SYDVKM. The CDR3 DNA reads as TGTGCCAGCAGTTTTCCCCGGCAGGAGGGCGACGAAAAACTGTTTTTT. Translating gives CASSFPRQEGDEKLFF.

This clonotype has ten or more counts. The CDR3 sequence is CSAVGLAGQETQYF. The CDR3 nucleotides are TGCAGTGCTGTGGGACTAGCAGGCCAAGAGACCCAGTACTTC. V gene TRBV20-1 combines with J gene TRBJ2-5; 9 bases are shared with TRBD2. With V trimmed by 5 bases and J by 1 base, 5 bases remained unmatched. In germline, CDR1 is DFQATT, CDR2 SNEGSKA (reference sequence). The CDR3 is made up of 14 amino acids.

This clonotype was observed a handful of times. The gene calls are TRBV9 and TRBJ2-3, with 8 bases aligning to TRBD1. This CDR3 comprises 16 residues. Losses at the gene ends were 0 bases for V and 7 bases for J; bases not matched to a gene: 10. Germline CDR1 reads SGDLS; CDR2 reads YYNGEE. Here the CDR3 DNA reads TGTGCCAGCAGCGTAGGAGGACAGGGCCCTCTAAATACGCAGTATTTT. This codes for CASSVGGQGPLNTQYF. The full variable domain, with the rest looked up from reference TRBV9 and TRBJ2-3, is DSGVTQTPKHLITATGQRVTLRCSPRSGDLSVYWYQQSLDQGLQFLIQYYNGEERAKGNILERFSAQQFPDLHSELNLSSLELGDSALYFCASSVGGQGPLNTQYFGPGTRLTVL.

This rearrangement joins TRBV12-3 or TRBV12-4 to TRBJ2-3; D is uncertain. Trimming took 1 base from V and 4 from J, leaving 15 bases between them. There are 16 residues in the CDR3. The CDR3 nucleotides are TGTGCCAGCAGTTTAGACGGCGGAAGGAGATCAGATACGCAGTATTTT. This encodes CASSLDGGRRSDTQYF.

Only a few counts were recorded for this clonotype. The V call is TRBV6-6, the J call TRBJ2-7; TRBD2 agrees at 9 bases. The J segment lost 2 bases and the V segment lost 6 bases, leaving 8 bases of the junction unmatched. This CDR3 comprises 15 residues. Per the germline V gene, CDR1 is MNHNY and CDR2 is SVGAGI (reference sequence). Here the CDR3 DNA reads TGTGCCAGCAGCTTCCCGACTAGCGGAGCCTACGAGCAGTACTTC. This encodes CASSFPTSGAYEQYF.

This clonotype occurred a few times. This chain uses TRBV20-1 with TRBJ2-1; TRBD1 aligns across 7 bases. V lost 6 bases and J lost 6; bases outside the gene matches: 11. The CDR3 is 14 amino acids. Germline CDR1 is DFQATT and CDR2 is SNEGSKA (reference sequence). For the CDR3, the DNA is TGCAGTGCACGATATGACAGGGTTAGCAATGAGCAGTTCTTC. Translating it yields CSARYDRVSNEQFF.

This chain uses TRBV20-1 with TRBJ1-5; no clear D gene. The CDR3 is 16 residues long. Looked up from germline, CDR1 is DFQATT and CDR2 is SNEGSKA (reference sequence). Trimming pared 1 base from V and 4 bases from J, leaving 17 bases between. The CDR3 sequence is CSARAGIGEWNQPQHF. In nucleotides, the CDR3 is TGCAGTGCTAGAGCGGGGATCGGGGAGTGGAATCAGCCCCAGCATTTT.

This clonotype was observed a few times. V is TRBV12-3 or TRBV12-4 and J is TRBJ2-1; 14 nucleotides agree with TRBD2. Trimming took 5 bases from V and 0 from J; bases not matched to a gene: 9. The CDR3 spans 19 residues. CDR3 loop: CASSHGTSGGRSSYNEQFF. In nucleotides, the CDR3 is TGTGCCAGCAGTCACGGGACTAGCGGGGGCCGCAGCTCCTACAATGAGCAGTTCTTC.